Presented here are 4 T cell receptor beta chains from one specimen sequenced in a study of T cell responses to AZD1222 COVID-19 vaccine. Assay: immunoSEQ multiplex PCR; the TCRdb copy retains only in-frame clones and omits some. This sample has roughly 93,000 clones; roughly 87% occur once, and the top ten carry approximately 5.3%. The sequenced sample was peripheral blood, obtained 28 days after the second AZD1222 dose. These receptors originate from an adult who received the AZD1222 COVID-19 vaccine.

V gene TRBV7-2 combines with J gene TRBJ1-2; D remains ambiguous. Per germline, CDR1 SGHTA and CDR2 FQGNSA. Trimming took 1 base from V and 2 from J, leaving 5 bases between them. The CDR3 has 13 residues. DNA for the CDR3: TGTGCCAGCAGCTTAGACGTGAACTATGGCTACACCTTC. It encodes CASSLDVNYGYTF.

The chain links TRBV6-5 to TRBJ1-2; unclear D gene. The CDR3 is 13 residues long. Germline CDR1 reads MNHEY; CDR2 reads SVGAGI. V shed 0 bases and J shed 2 bases, with 4 bases lying between them. CDR3 in DNA: TGTGCCAGCAGTTACTCGCTGAACTATGGCTACACCTTC. This encodes CASSYSLNYGYTF.

This chain uses TRBV4-1 with TRBJ2-2; the D call may be TRBD1 or TRBD2 (6 bases each). Germline CDR1 reads MGHRA; CDR2 reads YSYEKL. V lost 1 base to trimming and J lost 6 bases, with 15 bases between them. The CDR3 covers 16 residues. The CDR3 DNA follows: TGCGCCAGCAGCCAAGGTCGAGGGGGGCCGTCCGGGGAGCTGTTTTTT. Translation gives CASSQGRGGPSGELFF.

This clone has only one observation. V and J are TRBV7-2 and TRBJ1-1, with a possible D match to TRBD1 (6 bases). This CDR3 has 15 amino acids. Germline CDR1 reads SGHTA; CDR2 reads FQGNSA. Trimming shortened V by 3 bases and J by 5 bases, and 16 bases separated the two germline ends. The CDR3 reads CASSFWDRGGTEAFF. In DNA, the CDR3 is TGTGCCAGCAGCTTCTGGGACCGAGGGGGAACTGAAGCTTTCTTT.